Following are 15 T cell receptor beta chains from one sample sequenced in a study of T cell responses to AZD1222 COVID-19 vaccine. Some clones are missing from TCRdb's copy, which holds only in-frame ones; the method was immunoSEQ multiplex PCR. The sample contains about 150,000 clones, about 88% of which appear only once. This specimen was peripheral blood, taken on day 0 of AZD1222 vaccination. These receptors all come from an adult in good health.

This chain joins TRBV6-6 and TRBJ1-2; 9 bases are shared with TRBD1. The V and J ends lost 7 bases and 7 bases, in that order; junction bases with no gene match: 7. Germline V gene data show CDR1 as MNHNY and CDR2 as SVGAGI (reference sequence). This CDR3 has 13 amino acids. The CDR3 DNA reads as TGTGCCAGCATCCAAGGGGGACAGGGTGGCTACACCTTC. Its translation is CASIQGGQGGYTF.

The V gene is TRBV29-1, the J gene TRBJ2-2; D is unresolved. The CDR3 runs 12 residues. CDR1 is SQVTM and CDR2 is ANQGSEA in the germline V gene. Trimming shortened V by 7 bases and J by 5 bases, and 11 bases separated the two germline ends. The CDR3 bases are TGCAGCGGGGCATTTGTGACCGGGGAGCTGTTTTTT. This encodes CSGAFVTGELFF.

This sequence joins TRBV6-5 and TRBJ2-7, with 10 bases matching TRBD1. Per germline, CDR1 MNHEY and CDR2 SVGAGI. The J segment lost 4 bases and the V segment lost 2 bases, leaving 5 bases of the junction unmatched. The CDR3 totals 15 residues. The CDR3 nucleotides read TGTGCCAGCAGTTACAGGGGGGACAGGGGATACGAGCAGTACTTC. This encodes CASSYRGDRGYEQYF.

This clone was detected once. This rearrangement joins TRBV29-1 to TRBJ1-1; TRBD1 might be the D (6 bases). Germline values: CDR1 SQVTM, CDR2 ANQGSEA. The CDR3 is 12 residues long. The germline V and J ends were trimmed by 7 bases and 1 base, with 10 bases remaining between them. CDR3 in amino acids: CSGTDGNTEAFF. The CDR3 coding sequence is TGCAGCGGGACAGACGGGAACACTGAAGCTTTCTTT.

V usage is TRBV9 and J usage is TRBJ1-2; 9 bases align to TRBD1. After removal of 1 base from V and 7 bases from J, the junction contained 11 bases not matched to a gene. The germline V gene encodes CDR1 SGDLS and CDR2 YYNGEE. CDR3 length: 16 amino acids. CDR3 residues: CASSVSPGDREGGYTF. The CDR3 region has the DNA TGTGCCAGCAGCGTATCCCCCGGGGACAGGGAGGGTGGCTACACCTTC.

The V and J genes are TRBV27 and TRBJ2-5, with D hard to call. The CDR3 is 15 amino acids. Trimming stripped 5 bases from V and 1 base from J, with 14 bases between. Germline CDR1 MNHEY, CDR2 SMNVEV (reference sequence). The CDR3 reads CASSPMLLLQETQYF. In DNA form, the CDR3 reads TGTGCCAGCAGTCCGATGCTTTTGCTCCAAGAGACCCAGTACTTC.

The chain has TRBV11-2 and TRBJ2-7; D remains unclear. V was trimmed by 6 bases and J by 3 bases, leaving 3 bases between them. Germline V gene sequence: CDR1 SGHAT, CDR2 FQNNGV. This CDR3 region has 10 residues. CDR3 sequence: CASSHYEQYF. The DNA of the CDR3 is TGTGCCAGCAGTCACTACGAGCAGTACTTC.

The chain's CDR3 is CASSLEYEQYF. DNA of the CDR3: TGTGCCAGCAGCTTGGAATACGAGCAGTACTTC. The genes are TRBV5-6 and TRBJ2-7; D gene ambiguous. CDR3 size: 11 residues. From germline, CDR1 is SGHDT and CDR2 YYEEEE. Between the trimmed V and J ends, which lost 0 bases and 4 bases, there was a span of 2 bases.

This chain joins TRBV20-1 and TRBJ1-3, with no clear D. Between the trimmed V and J ends, which lost 7 bases and 0 bases, there was a span of 4 bases. Germline values: CDR1 DFQATT, CDR2 SNEGSKA (reference sequence). The CDR3 has 11 amino acids. Here the CDR3 reads CSGDSGNTIYF. The CDR3 DNA is TGCAGTGGAGACTCTGGAAACACCATATATTTT.

The rearrangement joins TRBV2 to TRBJ1-2; no clear D gene. V dropped 3 bases and J dropped 4 bases, with 12 bases sitting between them. The germline CDR1 and CDR2 sequences are SNHLY and FYNNEI. The CDR3 sequence is 14 residues long. The CDR3 is CASSDGHPSYGYTF. DNA for the CDR3: TGTGCCAGCAGTGACGGGCACCCTTCCTATGGCTACACCTTC.

The rearrangement joins TRBV7-6 to TRBJ2-1; 12 bases align to TRBD1. The CDR3 contains 16 residues. The V gene's germline CDR1 is SGHVS and CDR2 FNYEAQ. V was pared by 5 bases and J by 5 bases, with 7 bases of the junction left unmatched. CDR3 amino acids: CASSPVGQGADNEQFF. In DNA form, the CDR3 reads TGTGCCAGCAGCCCGGTGGGACAGGGGGCTGACAATGAGCAGTTCTTC. The complete variable domain, with remaining parts taken from reference TRBV7-6 and TRBJ2-1, reads GAGVSQSPRYKVTKRGQDVALRCDPISGHVSLYWYRQALGQGPEFLTYFNYEAQQDKSGLPNDRFSAERPEGSISTLTIQRTEQRDSAMYRCASSPVGQGADNEQFFGPGTRLTVL.

This CDR3 reads CASSLSRGGEQYF. CDR3 sequence (DNA): TGTGCCAGCAGCTTATCCAGGGGCGGCGAGCAGTACTTC. The V gene is TRBV11-2, the J gene TRBJ2-7; weak D call: TRBD1 (6 bases). Trimming cost V 2 bases and J 6 bases, with 11 bases left between them. The CDR3 extends over 13 amino acids. Looked up from germline, CDR1 is SGHAT and CDR2 is FQNNGV.

This clone was counted once. The chain carries TRBV3-1 (or the pseudogene TRBV3-2) and TRBJ1-2; D uncertain. The CDR3 covers 17 residues. The germline CDR1 and CDR2 sequences are LGHDT and YNNKEL (reference sequence). V gave up 3 bases and J gave up 6 bases, with 23 bases separating them. Here the CDR3 reads CASSQGSGKERVDGYTF. The CDR3 bases are TGTGCCAGCAGCCAGGGGTCCGGAAAGGAAAGGGTTGATGGCTACACCTTC.

V gene TRBV15 combines with J gene TRBJ2-5; unclear D gene. V was trimmed by 5 bases and J by 1 base, leaving 11 bases between them. Germline-derived CDR1 and CDR2 are LNHNV and YYDKDF (reference sequence). The CDR3 covers 14 residues. CDR3 loop: CATSQDRFQETQYF. The CDR3 coding sequence is TGTGCCACCAGCCAGGACCGCTTCCAAGAGACCCAGTACTTC.

The chain has TRBV25-1 and TRBJ1-3; D might be TRBD1 (6 bases). The germline V and J ends were trimmed by 5 bases and 4 bases, with 12 bases remaining between them. Germline values: CDR1 MGHDK, CDR2 SYGVNS. This CDR3 contains 14 residues. The CDR3 DNA reads TGTGCCAGCAGTTTAGGGACAATGGGAAACACCATATATTTT. This encodes CASSLGTMGNTIYF.